Below, 6 T cell receptor beta chains from the same sample are listed, as sequenced in a study of regulatory T cells in long-lasting Graves disease. Time point denoted: newly diagnosed GD, antithyroid drugs for less than 3 months. There was RNA extracted from PBMCs, and the TCR library was made from it. The authors built TCR beta libraries using iRepertoire HTBI primers and Arm-PCR of CDR3 regions. TCRdb fed the multiplex PCR reads into MiXCR, producing one record per CDR3 protein. The sample lists fewer than 550,000 distinct CDR3 sequences; more than 15% were seen once. These records were also assigned to another study, of T cells in Graves' hyperthyroidism and ophthalmopathy.

Sequenced material: peripheral blood mononuclear cells (PBMCs), taken at new diagnosis, from a patient treated with antithyroid drugs. These receptors were obtained from a woman aged 40-65 years with Graves disease.

There are many counts of this clonotype. The CDR3 sequence is CASSLRGAGDTQYF. In DNA form, the CDR3 reads TGTGCCAGCAGTTTAAGGGGGGCCGGAGATACGCAGTATTTT. The V gene is TRBV12-3 or TRBV12-4, the J gene TRBJ2-3, with D perhaps matching TRBD1 or TRBD2 (6 bases each). V lost 2 bases and J 5 bases, leaving 11 bases between the germline ends. The CDR3 consists of 14 residues.

This clonotype was detected ten times or more. This sequence joins TRBV3-1 and TRBJ1-2; no clear D gene. This CDR3 is built from 12 residues. The germline CDR1 and CDR2 sequences are LGHDT and YNNKEL (reference sequence). V dropped 2 bases and J dropped 5 bases, with 6 bases sitting between them. The CDR3 DNA sequence: TGTGCCAGCAGCCAACCTAGGTATGGCTACACCTTC. Protein sequence: CASSQPRYGYTF. Supplemented by reference TRBV3-1 and TRBJ1-2, the full variable domain reads DTAVSQTPKYLVTQMGNDKSIKCEQNLGHDTMYWYKQDSKKFLKIMFSYNNKELIINETVPNRFSPKSPDKAHLNLHINSLELGDSAVYFCASSQPRYGYTFGSGTRLTVV.

The chain is built from TRBV12-3 or TRBV12-4 and TRBJ2-7; possible D gene TRBD1, 6 bases. CDR3 size: 16 residues. Trimming removed 3 bases at V and 1 base at J, with 16 bases between. CDR3 sequence (DNA): TGTGCCAGCAGTTTCCCGAGTAGCAGGGGATCCTACGAGCAGTACTTC. It translates to CASSFPSSRGSYEQYF.

Comments on this clonotype: A read error is the likely source, as a far larger clone sits one nucleotide away. The DNA for the CDR3 is TGTGCCAGCAGTTATATCCCAGGGAGCACCTACGAGCAGTACTTC. This encodes CASSYIPGSTYEQYF. V gene TRBV9 combines with J gene TRBJ2-3; D tentatively reads TRBD1 or TRBD2 (5 bases each). The J call is doubtful: the DNA matches TRBJ2-7 better. Germline V gene sequence: CDR1 SGDLS, CDR2 YYNGEE. The CDR3 loop spans 15 amino acids.

This chain's CDR3 is CASTGTNAYEQYF. As DNA, the CDR3 is TGCGCCAGCACCGGGACAAACGCCTACGAGCAGTACTTC. The V gene is TRBV5-1, the J gene TRBJ2-7; possibly TRBD1 for D (6 bases). The ends were cut back, 6 bases at V and 2 bases at J, with 12 bases in the middle. The V gene's germline CDR1 is SGHRS and CDR2 YFSETQ. The CDR3 loop spans 13 amino acids.

This chain connects TRBV18 to TRBJ1-3; no clear D. Trimming pared 6 bases from V and 0 bases from J, leaving 12 bases between. CDR3 size: 15 residues. From germline, CDR1 is KGHSH and CDR2 LQKENI. The CDR3 region is CASSTGIASGNTIYF. In DNA form, the CDR3 reads TGTGCCAGCTCGACCGGAATTGCCTCTGGAAACACCATATATTTT.